The clone carrying this T cell receptor (beta chain) was observed a few times. This record belongs to a study of T-cell reconstitution after alpha-beta-depleted transplantation in children. Trimming left V 5 bases short and J 1 base short, with 17 bases between. The CDR3 consists of 16 residues. Library preparation (for TCRbeta) was performed with unique molecular identifiers. MiXCR, run by TCRdb on the PCR reads, gives a single entry per CDR3 protein. The data show fewer than 700,000 distinct CDR3 sequences, over 10% seen once. The gene calls are TRBV12-3 or TRBV12-4 and TRBJ1-1, with a possible D match to TRBD1 (6 bases). Specimen: PBMCs, mostly from graft donor cells, collected 360 days after TCRalphabeta/CD19-depleted stem cell transplant. The sequence was collected from a male patient under 18 who had a stem cell transplant for acute myeloid leukemia, so the T cells may come from the graft donor. The CDR3 protein is CASSPFLRGANTEAFF. CDR3 in DNA: TGTGCCAGCAGTCCCTTTCTCAGGGGCGCGAACACTGAAGCTTTCTTT.